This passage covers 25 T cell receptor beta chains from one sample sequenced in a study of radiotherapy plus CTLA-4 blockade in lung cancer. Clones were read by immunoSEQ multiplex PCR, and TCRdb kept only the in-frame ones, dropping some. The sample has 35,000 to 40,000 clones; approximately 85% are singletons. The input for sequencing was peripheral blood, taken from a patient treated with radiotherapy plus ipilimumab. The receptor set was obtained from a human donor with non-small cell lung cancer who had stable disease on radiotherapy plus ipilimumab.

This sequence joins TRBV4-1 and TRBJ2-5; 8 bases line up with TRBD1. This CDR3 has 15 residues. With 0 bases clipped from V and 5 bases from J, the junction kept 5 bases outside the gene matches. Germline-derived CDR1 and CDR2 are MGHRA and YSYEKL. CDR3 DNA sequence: TGCGCCAGCAGCCAAGATAGGACAGGGAGGGAGACCCAGTACTTC. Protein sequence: CASSQDRTGRETQYF.

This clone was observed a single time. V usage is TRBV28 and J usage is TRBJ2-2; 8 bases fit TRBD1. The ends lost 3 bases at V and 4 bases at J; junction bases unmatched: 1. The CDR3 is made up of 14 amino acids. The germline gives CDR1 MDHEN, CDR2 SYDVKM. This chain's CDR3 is CASSFTGGTGELFF. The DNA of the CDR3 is TGTGCCAGCAGTTTCACAGGGGGCACCGGGGAGCTGTTTTTT.

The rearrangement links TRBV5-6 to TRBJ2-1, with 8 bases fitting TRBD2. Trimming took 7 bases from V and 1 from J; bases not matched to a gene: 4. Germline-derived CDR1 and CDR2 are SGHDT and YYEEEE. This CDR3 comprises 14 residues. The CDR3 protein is CASGGLVSYNEQFF. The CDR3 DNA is TGTGCCAGCGGGGGACTAGTTTCCTACAATGAGCAGTTCTTC.

The CDR3 protein is CASSQDLVRGSPTNEKLFF. In DNA, the CDR3 is TGCGCCAGCAGCCAAGATCTAGTCAGGGGATCTCCAACTAATGAAAAACTGTTTTTT. This chain connects TRBV4-3 to TRBJ1-4; D might be TRBD1 (6 bases). Germline V CDR1 and CDR2: LGHNA, YSLEER. The V end was cut by 0 bases, the J end by 0 bases, with 17 bases between. The CDR3 extends over 19 amino acids.

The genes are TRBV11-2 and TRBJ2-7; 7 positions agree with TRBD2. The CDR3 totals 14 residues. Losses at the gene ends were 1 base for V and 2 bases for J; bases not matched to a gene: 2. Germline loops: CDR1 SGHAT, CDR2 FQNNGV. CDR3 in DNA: TGTGCCAGCAGCTTAGCCCGGGGGGCCTACGAGCAGTACTTC. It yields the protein CASSLARGAYEQYF.

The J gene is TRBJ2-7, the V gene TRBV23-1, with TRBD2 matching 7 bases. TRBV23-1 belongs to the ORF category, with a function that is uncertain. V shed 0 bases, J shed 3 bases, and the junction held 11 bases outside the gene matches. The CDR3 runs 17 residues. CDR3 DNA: TGCGCCAGCAGTCAATCGCTGGGGGAGGGAATTAGCTACGAGCAGTACTTC. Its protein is CASSQSLGEGISYEQYF.

CDR3 amino acids: CASSPSQVYEQYF. The CDR3 DNA sequence: TGTGCCAGCAGTCCTTCACAGGTTTACGAGCAGTACTTC. V and J are TRBV6-7 and TRBJ2-7, with TRBD1 as a possible D gene (5 bases). TRBV6-7 counts as an open reading frame of uncertain function. The CDR3 length is 13 residues. Trimming left V 5 bases short and J 4 bases short, with 12 bases between.

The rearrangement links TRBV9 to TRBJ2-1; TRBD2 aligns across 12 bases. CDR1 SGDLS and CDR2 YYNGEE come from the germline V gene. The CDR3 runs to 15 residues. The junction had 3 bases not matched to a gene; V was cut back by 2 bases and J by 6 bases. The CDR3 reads CASSVSSGRANEQFF. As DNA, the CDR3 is TGTGCCAGCAGCGTTTCTAGCGGGAGGGCCAATGAGCAGTTCTTC.

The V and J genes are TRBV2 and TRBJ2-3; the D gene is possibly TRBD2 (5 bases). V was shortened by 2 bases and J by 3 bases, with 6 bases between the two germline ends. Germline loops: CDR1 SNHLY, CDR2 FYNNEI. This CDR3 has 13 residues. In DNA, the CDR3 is TGTGCCAGCAGTGAATGGAGGACAGATACGCAGTATTTT. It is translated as CASSEWRTDTQYF.

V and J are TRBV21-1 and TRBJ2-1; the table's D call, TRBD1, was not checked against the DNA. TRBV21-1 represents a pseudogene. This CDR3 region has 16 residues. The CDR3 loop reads CASSNLAGQPYNEQFF. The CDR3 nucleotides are TGTGCCAGCAGCAACCTCGCGGGACAGCCCTACAATGAGCAGTTCTTC.

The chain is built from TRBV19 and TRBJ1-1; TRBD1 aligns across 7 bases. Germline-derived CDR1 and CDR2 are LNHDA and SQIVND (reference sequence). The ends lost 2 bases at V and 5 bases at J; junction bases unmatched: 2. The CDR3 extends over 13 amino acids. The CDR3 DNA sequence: TGTGCCAGTAGTATAACAGGGGTGACTGAAGCTTTCTTT. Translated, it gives CASSITGVTEAFF.

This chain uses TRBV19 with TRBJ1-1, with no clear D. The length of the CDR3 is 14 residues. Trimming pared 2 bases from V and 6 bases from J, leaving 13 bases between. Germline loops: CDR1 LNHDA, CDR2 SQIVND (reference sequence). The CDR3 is CASSILGSRSEAFF. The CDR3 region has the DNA TGTGCCAGTAGTATATTGGGCAGTCGGTCTGAAGCTTTCTTT.

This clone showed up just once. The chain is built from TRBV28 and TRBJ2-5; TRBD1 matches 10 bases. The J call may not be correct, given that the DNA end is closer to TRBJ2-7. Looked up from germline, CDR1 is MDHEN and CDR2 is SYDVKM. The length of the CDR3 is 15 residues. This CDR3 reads CASRSTGGGSYEQYF. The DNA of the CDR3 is TGTGCCAGCAGGTCGACAGGGGGCGGCTCCTACGAGCAGTACTTC.

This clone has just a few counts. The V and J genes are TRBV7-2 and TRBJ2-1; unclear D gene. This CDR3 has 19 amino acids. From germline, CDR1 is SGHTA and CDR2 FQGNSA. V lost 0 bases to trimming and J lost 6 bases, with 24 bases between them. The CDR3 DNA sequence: TGTGCCAGCAGCTTAGCTGTGATTGTCTTGACTCCGAGCTTCAATGAGCAGTTCTTC. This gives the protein CASSLAVIVLTPSFNEQFF.

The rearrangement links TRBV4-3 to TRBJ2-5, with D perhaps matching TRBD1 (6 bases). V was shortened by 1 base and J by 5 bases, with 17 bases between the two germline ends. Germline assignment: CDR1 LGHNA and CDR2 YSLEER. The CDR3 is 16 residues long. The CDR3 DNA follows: TGCGCCAGCAGCCAAGGGGTGGGGGCGGTAGTCGAGACCCAGTACTTC. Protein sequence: CASSQGVGAVVETQYF.

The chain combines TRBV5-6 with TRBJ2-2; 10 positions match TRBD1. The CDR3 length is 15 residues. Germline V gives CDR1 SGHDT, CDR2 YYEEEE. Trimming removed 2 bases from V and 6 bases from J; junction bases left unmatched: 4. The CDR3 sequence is CASSFGTGVSGELFF. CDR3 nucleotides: TGTGCCAGCAGCTTCGGGACAGGGGTTTCCGGGGAGCTGTTTTTT.

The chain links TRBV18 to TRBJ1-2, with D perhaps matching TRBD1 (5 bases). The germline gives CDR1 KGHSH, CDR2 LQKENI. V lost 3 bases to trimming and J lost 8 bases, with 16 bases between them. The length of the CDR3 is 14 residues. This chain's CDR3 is CASSPSRAVGGYTF. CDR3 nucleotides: TGTGCCAGCTCACCGTCCAGGGCAGTGGGGGGCTACACCTTC. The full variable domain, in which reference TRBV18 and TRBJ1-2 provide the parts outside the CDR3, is NAGVMQNPRHLVRRRGQEARLRCSPMKGHSHVYWYRQLPEEGLKFMVYLQKENIIDESGMPKERFSAEFPKEGPSILRIQQVVRGDSAAYFCASSPSRAVGGYTFGSGTRLTVV.

The CDR3 nucleotides read TGTGCCAGCAGCTTGGGGACAGGGGTCTACGAGCAGTACTTC. It specifies CASSLGTGVYEQYF. J is TRBJ2-7 and V is TRBV11-2; 10 bases align to TRBD1. The CDR3 runs 14 residues. After removal of 3 bases from V and 3 bases from J, the junction contained 2 bases not matched to a gene. Germline V gene data show CDR1 as SGHAT and CDR2 as FQNNGV.

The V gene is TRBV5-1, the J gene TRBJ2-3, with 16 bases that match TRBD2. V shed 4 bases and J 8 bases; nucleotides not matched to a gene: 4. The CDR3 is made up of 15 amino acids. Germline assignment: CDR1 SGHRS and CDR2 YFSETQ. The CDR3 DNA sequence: TGCGCCAGCAGCCCAGGGACTAGCGGGAGGGGTACGCAGTATTTT. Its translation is CASSPGTSGRGTQYF.

CDR3 coding DNA: TGCGCCAGCAGCCAACCACTAGCGGGAGGATACAATGAGCAGTTCTTC. Protein product: CASSQPLAGGYNEQFF. V gene TRBV5-1 combines with J gene TRBJ2-1, with TRBD2 matching 12 bases. Looked up from germline, CDR1 is SGHRS and CDR2 is YFSETQ. The CDR3 covers 16 residues. The V segment lost 4 bases and the J segment 4 bases; nucleotides outside the gene matches: 6.

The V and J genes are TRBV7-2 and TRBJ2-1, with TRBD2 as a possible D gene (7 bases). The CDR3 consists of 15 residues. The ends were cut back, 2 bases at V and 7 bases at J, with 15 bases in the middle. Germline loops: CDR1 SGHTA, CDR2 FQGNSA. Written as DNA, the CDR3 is TGTGCCAGCAGCTTATCTCGGGGGGCGGTGAATGAGCAGTTCTTC. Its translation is CASSLSRGAVNEQFF.

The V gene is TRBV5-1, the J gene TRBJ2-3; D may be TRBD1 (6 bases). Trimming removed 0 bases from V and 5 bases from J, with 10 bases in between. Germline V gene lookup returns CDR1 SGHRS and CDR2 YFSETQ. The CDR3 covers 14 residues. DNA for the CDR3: TGCGCCAGCAGCTTGGACCAGGGGAAAGATACGCAGTATTTT. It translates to CASSLDQGKDTQYF.

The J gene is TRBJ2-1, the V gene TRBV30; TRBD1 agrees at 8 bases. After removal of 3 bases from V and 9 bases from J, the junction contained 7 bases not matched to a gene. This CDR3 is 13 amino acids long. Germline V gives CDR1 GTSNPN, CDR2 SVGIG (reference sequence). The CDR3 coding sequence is TGTGCCTGGAGCCCCGGACAGGGAAGTGAGCAGTTCTTC. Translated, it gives CAWSPGQGSEQFF.

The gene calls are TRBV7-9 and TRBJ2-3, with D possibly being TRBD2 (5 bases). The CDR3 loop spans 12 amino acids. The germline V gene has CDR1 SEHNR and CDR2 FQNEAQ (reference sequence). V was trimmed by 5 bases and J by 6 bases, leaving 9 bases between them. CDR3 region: CASSPPGDTQYF. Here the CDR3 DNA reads TGTGCCAGCAGCCCACCGGGGGATACGCAGTATTTT.

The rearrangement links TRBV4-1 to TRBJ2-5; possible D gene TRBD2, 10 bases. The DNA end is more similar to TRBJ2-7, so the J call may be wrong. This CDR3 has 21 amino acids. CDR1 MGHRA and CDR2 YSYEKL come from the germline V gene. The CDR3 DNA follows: TGCGCCAGCAGCCAAGCCGGGACAGGGTCCCTAGCGGGAGTTAAACCCTACGAGCAGTACTTC. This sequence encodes CASSQAGTGSLAGVKPYEQYF.